These 25 T cell receptor beta chains originate from one sample sequenced in a study of OX40 agonist ivuxolimab in advanced cancers. Libraries were prepared by immunoSEQ multiplex PCR; TCRdb keeps only in-frame clonotypes and omits some of them. The table shows under 100,000 clones, with 80% to 90% occurring only once. The sequencing here drew on CD4+ or CD8+ T cells sorted from blood, taken in a trial of the OX40 agonist ivuxolimab. Source of these receptors: an adult with an advanced solid tumor such as melanoma, head and neck, liver or kidney cancer.

This sequence joins TRBV4-3 and TRBJ2-1; 13 nucleotides match TRBD2. The CDR3 has 19 amino acids. J gave up 3 bases and V 0 bases, and 8 bases lay outside the gene matches. Germline-derived CDR1 and CDR2 are LGHNA and YSLEER. CDR3 sequence (DNA): TGCGCCAGCAGCCAAGAACGACTAGCGGGGGGACCTCGCTACAATGAGCAGTTCTTC. This gives the protein CASSQERLAGGPRYNEQFF.

The V and J genes are TRBV7-3 and TRBJ1-2; no firm D call. The ends were cut back, 5 bases at V and 5 bases at J, with 15 bases in the middle. Germline CDR1 reads SGHTA; CDR2 reads FQGTGA. The CDR3 is made up of 14 amino acids. The CDR3 sequence is CASSPGLGGYGYTF. The CDR3 DNA reads as TGTGCCAGCAGCCCGGGCCTGGGAGGTTATGGCTACACCTTC.

This chain uses TRBV5-4 with TRBJ1-1; D is perhaps TRBD1 (5 bases). CDR1 and CDR2 (germline): SGHNT, YYREEE (reference sequence). The CDR3 runs 15 residues. V gave up 0 bases and J gave up 0 bases, with 9 bases separating them. The CDR3, as DNA: TGTGCCAGCAGCTTGGACAGGTTTATGAACACTGAAGCTTTCTTT. Protein: CASSLDRFMNTEAFF.

This sequence joins TRBV11-2 and TRBJ2-1; D tentatively fits TRBD1 or TRBD2 (5 bases each). Germline CDR1 reads SGHAT; CDR2 reads FQNNGV. The CDR3 spans 16 residues. V was trimmed by 5 bases and J by 6 bases, leaving 20 bases between them. The CDR3 coding sequence is TGTGCCAGCAGCCCAGGGCGGCGGGCCCTCGGCAATGAGCAGTTCTTC. It is translated as CASSPGRRALGNEQFF. Drawing the rest from reference TRBV11-2 and TRBJ2-1, the complete variable domain is EAGVAQSPRYKIIEKRQSVAFWCNPISGHATLYWYQQILGQGPKLLIQFQNNGVVDDSQLPKDRFSAERLKGVDSTLKIQPAKLEDSAVYLCASSPGRRALGNEQFFGPGTRLTVL.

The chain couples TRBV7-6 to TRBJ1-1; D unresolved. The CDR3 runs 15 residues. Trimming shortened V by 5 bases and J by 1 base, and 14 bases separated the two germline ends. From germline, CDR1 is SGHVS and CDR2 FNYEAQ. The CDR3 nucleotides read TGTGCCAGCAGCCCCCTACGAGGAGCGAACACTGAAGCTTTCTTT. Translating it yields CASSPLRGANTEAFF.

The V call is TRBV25-1, the J call TRBJ2-1; 8 bases fit TRBD2. The CDR3 runs 16 residues. The germline gives CDR1 MGHDK, CDR2 SYGVNS. V lost 5 bases and J lost 6; bases outside the gene matches: 12. The CDR3 bases are TGTGCCAGCAGTCAGCTCGGGGGGGGTCGAATCAATGAGCAGTTCTTC. It translates to CASSQLGGGRINEQFF.

The gene calls are TRBV7-6 and TRBJ1-4; D possibly corresponds to TRBD1 (5 bases). In germline, CDR1 is SGHVS, CDR2 FNYEAQ. CDR3 size: 15 residues. The V gene lost 5 bases and the J gene lost 2 bases, with 12 bases spanning the gap. The DNA for the CDR3 is TGTGCCAGCAGCCCCTCGGGGGGTACTAATGAAAAACTGTTTTTT. It translates to CASSPSGGTNEKLFF.

The V call is TRBV6-4, the J call TRBJ2-3; tentative D call: TRBD1 (5 bases). Trimming stripped 4 bases from V and 4 bases from J, with 9 bases between. The CDR3 sequence is 13 residues long. Germline loops: CDR1 MRHNA, CDR2 SNTAGT. CDR3 coding DNA: TGTGCCAGCAGTGTTGACAGTTCAGATACGCAGTATTTT. This gives the protein CASSVDSSDTQYF.

This clone was observed a single time. V is TRBV2 and J is TRBJ1-4, with D possibly TRBD1 on 6 matching bases. Germline V gene lookup returns CDR1 SNHLY and CDR2 FYNNEI. Trimming shortened V by 5 bases and J by 8 bases, and 18 bases separated the two germline ends. This CDR3 region has 15 residues. The CDR3 protein is CASSLGQTQKEKLFF. The CDR3 DNA follows: TGTGCCAGCAGTCTGGGACAAACCCAAAAGGAAAAACTGTTTTTT.

The chain carries TRBV19 and TRBJ2-3, with D perhaps TRBD2 (6 bases). Trimming removed 3 bases from V and 0 bases from J, with 7 bases in between. Germline CDR1 and CDR2: LNHDA and SQIVND (reference sequence). This CDR3 comprises 14 residues. The DNA for the CDR3 is TGTGCCAGTAGTATGAGCGGGAGCACAGATACGCAGTATTTT. The encoded protein is CASSMSGSTDTQYF.

The chain couples TRBV6-5 to TRBJ1-3; D remains ambiguous. The germline V gene has CDR1 MNHEY and CDR2 SVGAGI. Deletions cut 4 bases from V and 0 bases from J, with 7 bases between. The CDR3 is 14 amino acids. For the CDR3, the DNA is TGTGCCAGCAGTTCCGGGTTCTCTGGAAACACCATATATTTT. It codes for CASSSGFSGNTIYF.

The V gene is TRBV6-1, the J gene TRBJ2-5; D not certain. The J call may be in error: the DNA end matches TRBJ2-7 better. The V gene's germline CDR1 is MNHNS and CDR2 SASEGT. The CDR3 sequence is 11 residues long. CDR3 sequence reads: CASSERDEQYF. The CDR3 DNA follows: TGTGCCAGCAGTGAACGGGACGAGCAGTACTTC.

This chain connects TRBV27 to TRBJ2-3; D ambiguous. The CDR3 loop spans 17 amino acids. Germline assignment: CDR1 MNHEY and CDR2 SMNVEV (reference sequence). V lost 6 bases and J 1 base, leaving 20 bases between the germline ends. The CDR3 reads CASSLPLSRPGTDTQYF. CDR3 sequence (DNA): TGTGCCAGCAGCTTACCCCTAAGCAGGCCTGGCACAGATACGCAGTATTTT.

The chain is built from TRBV5-1 and TRBJ2-2; 8 bases align to TRBD2. The CDR3 is made up of 14 amino acids. The germline gives CDR1 SGHRS, CDR2 YFSETQ. The ends lost 6 bases at V and 4 bases at J; junction bases unmatched: 5. CDR3 sequence (DNA): TGCGCCAGCAACGGGGGGGACGGCACCGGGGAGCTGTTTTTT. Encoded protein: CASNGGDGTGELFF.

The chain is built from TRBV19 and TRBJ1-5; no reliable D call. CDR1 LNHDA and CDR2 SQIVND come from the germline V gene (reference sequence). V shed 6 bases and J shed 0 bases, with 12 bases lying between them. The CDR3 consists of 15 residues. CDR3 sequence: CASSPVDYSNQPQHF. CDR3 nucleotide sequence: TGTGCCAGTAGCCCCGTTGATTATAGCAATCAGCCCCAGCATTTT.

The rearrangement joins TRBV25-1 to TRBJ1-4; 7 bases map to TRBD1. V gave up 3 bases and J gave up 7 bases; unmatched junction bases: 11. Germline V gene data show CDR1 as MGHDK and CDR2 as SYGVNS. This CDR3 region has 16 residues. The CDR3 region is CASSDPTGASGEKLFF. CDR3 in DNA: TGTGCCAGCAGTGACCCTACAGGGGCGTCGGGTGAAAAACTGTTTTTT.

The J gene is TRBJ1-1, the V gene TRBV7-9; D is uncertain. Germline V gene sequence: CDR1 SEHNR, CDR2 FQNEAQ (reference sequence). V was cut by 5 bases and J by 5 bases, with 15 bases left in between. The CDR3 has 14 residues. CDR3 DNA sequence: TGTGCCAGCAGCCCAAGTCTCGGGGAGACTGAAGCTTTCTTT. Protein product: CASSPSLGETEAFF.

This chain uses TRBV19 with TRBJ1-6, with 9 nucleotides matching TRBD1. V shed 6 bases, J shed 5 bases, and the junction held 8 bases outside the gene matches. The CDR3 has 16 residues. Germline-derived CDR1 and CDR2 are LNHDA and SQIVND (reference sequence). CDR3 nucleotides: TGTGCCAGTAGGCTGGGACAGGGCATAGATAATTCACCCCTCCACTTT. This translates into CASRLGQGIDNSPLHF.

The chain carries TRBV5-1 and TRBJ2-1; 7 nucleotides match TRBD1. Losses at the gene ends were 4 bases for V and 1 base for J; bases not matched to a gene: 5. The CDR3 covers 15 residues. CDR1 SGHRS and CDR2 YFSETQ come from the germline V gene. CDR3 DNA sequence: TGCGCCAGCAGCCAGGGGACAGTATCCTACAATGAGCAGTTCTTC. It encodes CASSQGTVSYNEQFF.

This clone was found once. The V and J genes are TRBV7-2 and TRBJ2-5; 11 nucleotides align to TRBD2. The better agreement between TRBJ2-7 and the DNA end casts doubt on the J call. Germline loops: CDR1 SGHTA, CDR2 FQGNSA. The CDR3 totals 17 residues. The CDR3 region is CASSSPTSGSLGYEQYF. For the CDR3, the DNA is TGTGCCAGCAGCTCCCCTACTAGCGGGAGTCTTGGGTACGAGCAGTACTTC.

This clone showed up just once. The CDR3 DNA is TGTGCCAGCAGCTCCGGGACAGGGGCGCCTTACGAGCAGTACTTC. Its translation: CASSSGTGAPYEQYF. V gene TRBV7-9 combines with J gene TRBJ2-7; TRBD1 matches at 10 bases. The CDR3 spans 15 residues. V lost 4 bases to trimming and J lost 4 bases; unmatched junction nucleotides: 7. Germline CDR1 and CDR2: SEHNR and FQNEAQ (reference sequence).

The genes are TRBV7-2 and TRBJ1-6; the match to TRBD1 covers 9 bases. Germline CDR1 and CDR2: SGHTA and FQGNSA. This CDR3 is built from 17 residues. The ends lost 4 bases at V and 5 bases at J; junction bases unmatched: 9. CDR3 sequence (DNA): TGTGCCAGCAGCTACAGGGGGCGCAATCTAAATAATTCACCCCTCCACTTT. Translation: CASSYRGRNLNNSPLHF.

The chain has TRBV10-3 and TRBJ2-2; 11 bases are a match to TRBD2. With 0 bases clipped from V and 3 bases from J, the junction kept 6 bases outside the gene matches. The CDR3 runs 18 residues. Germline lookup yields CDR1 ENHRY and CDR2 SYGVKD. The CDR3 loop reads CAISESLAGVGYTGELFF. The DNA for the CDR3 is TGTGCCATCAGTGAGTCACTAGCGGGAGTCGGGTACACCGGGGAGCTGTTTTTT.

The V gene is TRBV19, the J gene TRBJ1-1; D is undetermined. Germline values: CDR1 LNHDA, CDR2 SQIVND (reference sequence). This CDR3 has 12 amino acids. The V end lost 10 bases, the J end lost 7 bases, and 16 bases lay between the germline ends. CDR3 sequence reads: CATSSGDLEAFF. The CDR3 coding sequence is TGTGCCACGAGTTCGGGCGATCTTGAAGCTTTCTTT.

This chain connects TRBV19 to TRBJ2-7; 9 nucleotides line up with TRBD2. The V gene's germline CDR1 is LNHDA and CDR2 SQIVND (reference sequence). This CDR3 is built from 16 residues. V shed 1 base, J shed 4 bases, and the junction held 8 bases outside the gene matches. The CDR3 spells CASSIGGGLASYEQYF. CDR3 coding DNA: TGTGCCAGTAGTATAGGTGGGGGACTAGCATCGTACGAGCAGTACTTC.